A selection of T cell receptor beta chains follows, all from one sample in a study of OX40 agonist ivuxolimab in advanced cancers. Clones were sequenced by immunoSEQ multiplex PCR, and TCRdb holds only the in-frame ones, with some missing. The top ten clones hold approximately 3.1% of a sample with more than 45,000 clones, over 80% of them seen once. This material consisted of CD4+ or CD8+ T cells sorted from blood, taken in a trial of the OX40 agonist ivuxolimab. Receptors originate from an adult with an advanced solid tumor such as melanoma, head and neck, liver or kidney cancer. Both conserved end residues are part of each CDR3. The order of the fields is D gene, V gene, clone size, J gene, CDR3 DNA, CDR3 protein. A D gene is named only where the DNA matches it firmly. Clone size is not always given. Where it is, it says once, few, many or a class for expanded clones.

D: .; V: TRBV6-5; size: .; J: TRBJ2-3; DNA: TGTGCCAGCAGTCCTGTTGGTAGCGAAGGTACGCAGTATTTT; CDR3: CASSPVGSEGTQYF
D: .; V: TRBV4-1; size: .; J: TRBJ2-7; DNA: TGCGCCAGCAGCCAAGGTCAGTTCTACGAGCAGTACTTC; CDR3: CASSQGQFYEQYF
D: .; V: TRBV7-9; size: few; J: TRBJ1-1; DNA: TGTGCCAGCAGCTTAGCGGGGGTAGACACTGAAGCTTTCTTT; CDR3: CASSLAGVDTEAFF
D: .; V: TRBV7-7; size: .; J: TRBJ1-5; DNA: TGTGCTAGCAGCTTAGGGGAGCGCGGAGATAATCAGCCCCAGCATTTT; CDR3: CASSLGERGDNQPQHF
D: .; V: TRBV11-2; size: .; J: TRBJ1-1; DNA: TGTGCCAGCAGCGGTCTCGGGAACTCCCTGGAAAACACTGAAGCTTTCTTT; CDR3: CASSGLGNSLENTEAFF
D: .; V: TRBV29-1; size: .; J: TRBJ2-3; DNA: TGCAGCATACGGAACGGGCTCACAGATACGCAGTATTTT; CDR3: CSIRNGLTDTQYF
D: .; V: TRBV28; size: .; J: TRBJ1-2; DNA: TGTGCCAGCAGTCGGACACCTTATGGCTACACCTTC; CDR3: CASSRTPYGYTF
D: TRBD2; V: TRBV7-2; size: .; J: TRBJ2-7; DNA: TGTGCCAGCAGCTCAAGGAGCGGGGTTCTCGAGCAGTACTTC; CDR3: CASSSRSGVLEQYF
D: TRBD2; V: TRBV28; size: .; J: TRBJ2-7; DNA: TGTGCCAGCAGTTTGCCCTTCGGACTAGCGGGGGCTTCCTACTTC; CDR3: CASSLPFGLAGASYF
D: .; V: TRBV2; size: .; J: TRBJ1-5; DNA: TGTGCCAGCAGGGGTGGCCCTGATCGAGACAATCAGCCCCAGCATTTT; CDR3: CASRGGPDRDNQPQHF
D: .; V: TRBV13; size: .; J: TRBJ2-5; DNA: TGTGCCAGCAGCTTCAACGCGTATACCCAGTACTTC; CDR3: CASSFNAYTQYF
D: .; V: TRBV20-1; size: few; J: TRBJ2-7; DNA: TGCAGTGCTAGGGGGTCCTACGAGCAGTACTTC; CDR3: CSARGSYEQYF
D: .; V: TRBV7-3; size: .; J: TRBJ1-2; DNA: TGTGCCAGCAGCTTAACGGGAACTATCGGCTACACCTTC; CDR3: CASSLTGTIGYTF
D: .; V: TRBV5-1; size: few; J: TRBJ2-5; DNA: TGCGCCAGCAGCTTGGGTGGGCTCCAAGAGACCCAGTACTTC; CDR3: CASSLGGLQETQYF
D: .; V: TRBV30; size: .; J: TRBJ2-3; DNA: TGTGCCTGGGACCGCGAAAGCACAGATACGCAGTATTTT; CDR3: CAWDRESTDTQYF